This TCR beta chain comes out of a study of blood T cell repertoires in COVID-19. Whole-study context: There were acute and convalescent COVID-19 samples, and they came from the United States, Italy and Spain. The analysed material was cDNA or gDNA that came from T cells, B-cell-depleted T cells, or PBMCs.

In the source study's methods: By means of reference gene primer amplification, nucleated cell counts were estimated. Method: immunoSEQ multiplex PCR; TCRdb's copy keeps in-frame clones and lacks some. Clonal size and the V and J genes are those of that table, whereas D and trimming came from the DNA. This sample has about 24,000 clones, with 86% found just once. Germline CDR1 is WSHSY and CDR2 is SAAADI. The length of the CDR3 is 16 residues. V was trimmed by 2 bases and J by 0 bases, leaving 11 bases between them. J is TRBJ1-3 and V is TRBV10-2, with a weak D call TRBD1 (5 bases). Specimen: peripheral blood. The clonotype originates from a woman of 80 years or more with active or convalescent COVID-19. The CDR3 DNA sequence: TGCGCCAGCAGTGAGCTCAGGGTGGGCTCTGGAAACACCATATATTTT. It codes for CASSELRVGSGNTIYF.